The rows below give T cell receptor beta chains drawn from one sample of a study of cytomegalovirus exposure and HLA in healthy donors. TCRdb keeps only in-frame clones here, not all; method: immunoSEQ multiplex PCR. The sample lists around 190,000 clones; 87% were seen once. Sequencing was done on a sample of PBMCs. All receptors come from a boy younger than 10 in good health and CMV-seronegative. CDR3s include the opening cysteine and the closing phenylalanine or tryptophan. The D gene is left open where the match is weak. Size tells how often a clone was seen (once, few, many) or the class of an expanded clone, and some rows leave it out.

cdr3_aa,cdr3_nt,clone_size,d_call,v_call,j_call
CASTRLPDRDYEQYF,TGTGCCAGCACCCGACTGCCGGACAGAGACTACGAGCAGTACTTC,.,.,TRBV5-5,TRBJ2-7
CAWEGRLTYEQYF,TGTGCCTGGGAGGGCAGGCTGACCTACGAGCAGTACTTC,.,.,TRBV30,TRBJ2-7
CASSSDRPDSPLHF,TGTGCCAGCAGCTCCGACAGGCCGGACTCACCCCTCCACTTT,.,.,TRBV5-4,TRBJ1-6
CSVPLETGNQPQHF,TGCAGCGTCCCCCTGGAGACAGGCAATCAGCCCCAGCATTTT,.,.,TRBV29-1,TRBJ1-5
CASSFSREETQYF,TGTGCCAGCAGTTTTAGCAGGGAAGAGACCCAGTACTTC,.,.,TRBV7-3,TRBJ2-5
CASSVGGGTGNYEQYF,TGTGCCAGCAGCGTAGGAGGGGGGACAGGGAACTACGAGCAGTACTTC,.,TRBD1,TRBV9,TRBJ2-7
CASGLSFSVTSGRREQETQYF,TGTGCTAGTGGTTTGTCGTTCTCCGTGACTAGCGGGAGAAGGGAGCAAGAGACCCAGTACTTC,.,TRBD2,TRBV12-5,TRBJ2-5
CASSPWGQKNTGELFF,TGTGCCAGCAGCCCGTGGGGACAAAAGAACACCGGGGAGCTGTTTTTT,.,.,TRBV7-2,TRBJ2-2
CASSLAGLAGGNEQFF,TGCGCCAGCAGCTTGGCCGGACTAGCGGGAGGAAATGAGCAGTTCTTC,.,TRBD2,TRBV5-1,TRBJ2-1
CSVLGTNTGELFF,TGCAGCGTTTTGGGCACAAACACCGGGGAGCTGTTTTTT,.,.,TRBV29-1,TRBJ2-2
CASSAVSSYNEQFF,TGTGCCAGCAGTGCTGTTAGCTCCTACAATGAGCAGTTCTTC,.,.,TRBV6-1,TRBJ2-1
CASSLGGGLASFYEQYF,TGTGCCAGCAGCTTGGGGGGGGGACTAGCGAGTTTCTACGAGCAGTACTTC,.,TRBD2,TRBV5-6,TRBJ2-7
CASSRGSGGYTF,TGTGCCAGCAGCAGGGGGTCGGGCGGCTACACCTTC,.,TRBD1,TRBV6-5,TRBJ1-2
CASSPWGLGVTQYF,TGTGCCAGCAGCCCTTGGGGACTCGGCGTAACCCAGTACTTC,.,.,TRBV7-3,TRBJ2-5
CASSWVGAMNTEAFF,TGTGCCAGCAGCTGGGTAGGGGCCATGAACACTGAAGCTTTCTTT,.,.,TRBV7-8,TRBJ1-1
CASSADRTYEQYF,TGTGCCAGCAGTGCGGACAGGACCTACGAGCAGTACTTC,.,TRBD1,TRBV6-1,TRBJ2-7
CASSMGEGIRNEQFF,TGTGCCAGTAGTATGGGGGAGGGTATTAGGAATGAGCAGTTCTTC,.,TRBD2,TRBV19,TRBJ2-1
CASSVGRGVNEKLFF,TGTGCCAGCAGCGTAGGTCGGGGGGTTAACGAAAAACTGTTTTTT,.,.,TRBV9,TRBJ1-4
CAISDWTSGDQNIQYF,TGTGCCATCAGTGACTGGACTAGCGGGGACCAAAACATTCAGTACTTC,.,TRBD2,TRBV10-3,TRBJ2-4
CASSLDIASETQYF,TGCGCCAGCAGCTTGGACATTGCTTCAGAGACCCAGTACTTC,.,.,TRBV5-1,TRBJ2-5
CASSPATGEQFF,TGTGCCAGCAGCCCAGCCACAGGTGAGCAGTTCTTC,.,.,TRBV11-3,TRBJ2-1
CASSEDLEELFF,TGTGCCAGCAGTGAAGACTTAGAGGAGCTGTTTTTT,.,.,TRBV2,TRBJ2-2
CASSQPHGQGKSGNTIYF,TGTGCCAGCAGCCAACCACATGGACAGGGGAAATCTGGAAACACCATATATTTT,.,TRBD1,TRBV11-2,TRBJ1-3
CASSLRGTGAYEQYF,TGTGCCAGCAGCTTACGCGGGACAGGGGCGTACGAGCAGTACTTC,few,TRBD1,TRBV7-8,TRBJ2-7
CASSGSLGGETQYF,TGTGCCAGCAGCGGGTCCCTGGGGGGGGAGACCCAGTACTTC,.,TRBD2,TRBV9,TRBJ2-5
CSVSYRGNTEAFF,TGCAGCGTTTCCTACAGGGGTAACACTGAAGCTTTCTTT,few,TRBD1,TRBV29-1,TRBJ1-1
CASSRASGYNEQFF,TGTGCCAGTAGTAGGGCTAGCGGCTACAATGAGCAGTTCTTC,.,TRBD2,TRBV19,TRBJ2-1
CASSDRITGRLVDTQYF,TGTGCCAGCAGTGACCGAATTACAGGGAGACTTGTAGATACGCAGTATTTT,once,.,TRBV6-1,TRBJ2-3
CASSSAPGQLFGGYTF,TGTGCCAGCAGCTCGGCACCGGGACAGCTGTTTGGTGGCTACACCTTC,.,TRBD1,TRBV7-9,TRBJ1-2
CASSLDRGGTEAFF,TGTGCCAGCAGTTTAGACAGGGGGGGCACTGAAGCTTTCTTT,.,TRBD1,TRBV6-1,TRBJ1-1
CASSQWTGLNSGNTIYF,TGTGCCAGCAGCCAATGGACAGGCCTTAATTCTGGAAACACCATATATTTT,few,TRBD1,TRBV14,TRBJ1-3
CASSAPGQGATANEKLFF,TGTGCCAGTAGTGCGCCGGGACAGGGGGCGACGGCCAATGAAAAACTGTTTTTT,.,TRBD1,TRBV19,TRBJ1-4
CASSLSGTVPQYGYTF,TGTGCCAGCAGTTTATCCGGGACAGTACCGCAATATGGCTACACCTTC,.,TRBD1,TRBV28,TRBJ1-2
CASSQPYSSNEQFF,TGTGCCAGCAGCCAACCTTACTCTAGCAATGAGCAGTTCTTC,.,.,TRBV9,TRBJ2-1
CASSLSRTGATYEQYF,TGTGCCAGCAGTTTATCTCGGACAGGGGCGACGTACGAGCAGTACTTC,.,TRBD1,TRBV28,TRBJ2-7
CASSSPGYTGELFF,TGTGCCAGCAGTTCCCCAGGGTACACCGGGGAGCTGTTTTTT,few,.,TRBV6-5,TRBJ2-2
CALGGSVYEQYF,TGTGCCCTTGGGGGGAGTGTCTACGAGCAGTACTTC,.,.,TRBV30,TRBJ2-7
CASSLGDRAGYTF,TGTGCCAGCAGCTTAGGGGACAGGGCTGGCTACACCTTC,.,TRBD1,TRBV7-6,TRBJ1-2
CASSVSGTVVSEAFF,TGTGCCAGCAGCGTTTCCGGGACAGTGGTGTCTGAAGCTTTCTTT,.,TRBD1,TRBV9,TRBJ1-1
CASSISWGTTAYNEQFF,TGTGCCAGTAGTATAAGCTGGGGGACTACTGCCTACAATGAGCAGTTCTTC,.,TRBD2,TRBV19,TRBJ2-1
CASRKLPSYGYTF,TGTGCCAGCAGAAAACTACCCAGCTATGGCTACACCTTC,few,.,TRBV27,TRBJ1-2
CASSLKTGGSGANVLTF,TGTGCCAGCAGTTTGAAGACAGGGGGCTCTGGGGCCAACGTCCTGACTTTC,.,TRBD1,TRBV7-9,TRBJ2-6
CASKVGTGYIGNQPQHF,TGTGCCAGTAAAGTCGGGACAGGGTATATTGGGAATCAGCCCCAGCATTTT,.,TRBD1,TRBV19,TRBJ1-5
CASSDSSPRGLNEQFF,TGTGCCAGCAGTGACTCGTCTCCACGAGGGTTGAATGAGCAGTTCTTC,.,.,TRBV6-4,TRBJ2-1
CASSLANRRTDTGELFF,TGTGCCAGCAGCTTGGCTAACAGACGAACCGACACCGGGGAGCTGTTTTTT,.,.,TRBV5-4,TRBJ2-2
CASSLGAGGAGANVLTF,TGCGCCAGCAGCTTGGGAGCCGGGGGGGCTGGGGCCAACGTCCTGACTTTC,.,TRBD2,TRBV5-1,TRBJ2-6
CASSGGGAWYGYTF,TGTGCCAGCAGCGGAGGGGGCGCGTGGTATGGCTACACCTTC,.,TRBD1,TRBV5-6,TRBJ1-2
CASSIGQPNNYGYTF,TGTGCCAGTAGTATTGGACAGCCAAACAACTATGGCTACACCTTC,.,.,TRBV19,TRBJ1-2
CASSPRGQRGETQYF,TGTGCCAGCTCACCCAGGGGGCAACGAGGAGAGACCCAGTACTTC,.,TRBD1,TRBV18,TRBJ2-5
CASSGDRGSLEQYF,TGTGCCAGCAGTGGGGACAGGGGATCCCTGGAGCAGTACTTC,.,TRBD1,TRBV6-1,TRBJ2-5